This is a list of T cell receptor beta chains from one sample in a study of CD8+CD57+ T cells in acquired aplastic anemia. From the reads, TCRdb called clonotypes with MiXCR, one entry per CDR3 protein. Altogether 200,000 to 250,000 distinct CDR3 sequences are present, approximately 35% being singletons, with the ten largest covering 1% to 1.3%. Sample: sorted CD4+, CD8+, or CD8+CD57+ T cells (not recorded which) from PBMCs. These receptors originate from a human donor in good health, serving as a control. The CDR3 runs from the conserved cysteine through the conserved F or W. Each record gives: clone size, J gene, V gene, D gene, CDR3 DNA, CDR3 protein. The D gene is left open where the match is weak. A row's size may be missing; if present it is once, few, many or a size class.

clone_size: many; j_call: TRBJ2-3; v_call: TRBV7-9; d_call: .; cdr3_nt: TGTGCCAGCAGCTTAGTTGGCGCTAGCACAGATACGCAGTATTTT; cdr3_aa: CASSLVGASTDTQYF
clone_size: many; j_call: TRBJ1-2; v_call: TRBV2; d_call: .; cdr3_nt: TGTGCCAGCAGTGTTAGTCGCCGGTCTGCTAGCTACACCTTC; cdr3_aa: CASSVSRRSASYTF
clone_size: many; j_call: TRBJ2-2; v_call: TRBV20-1; d_call: .; cdr3_nt: TGCAGTGCTAGGAGGACGGAGGGCGGGGAGCTGTTTTTT; cdr3_aa: CSARRTEGGELFF
clone_size: few; j_call: TRBJ2-1; v_call: TRBV20-1; d_call: TRBD2; cdr3_nt: TGCAGTGCTAGCTCCCCAGCGGGACCCCTCAATGAGCAGTTCTTC; cdr3_aa: CSASSPAGPLNEQFF
clone_size: .; j_call: TRBJ2-7; v_call: TRBV4-1; d_call: .; cdr3_nt: TGCGCCCGCAGCCAAGCAGGGGCGACCTACGAGCAGTACTTC; cdr3_aa: CARSQAGATYEQYF
clone_size: many; j_call: TRBJ1-1; v_call: TRBV20-1; d_call: .; cdr3_nt: TGCAGTGCAGGGTGGTCTGGGACGCCCAGAGAAGCTTTCTTT; cdr3_aa: CSAGWSGTPREAFF
clone_size: .; j_call: TRBJ2-1; v_call: TRBV11-2; d_call: .; cdr3_nt: TGTGCCAGCAGCTTTTCCGGGATGGGGAACTACAATGAGCAGTTCTTC; cdr3_aa: CASSFSGMGNYNEQFF
clone_size: few; j_call: TRBJ1-1; v_call: TRBV28; d_call: .; cdr3_nt: TGTGCCAGCAGCACCTCCAGGCTGCGAGGCACTGAAGCTTTCTTT; cdr3_aa: CASSTSRLRGTEAFF
clone_size: many; j_call: TRBJ2-3; v_call: TRBV20-1; d_call: .; cdr3_nt: TGCAGTGCTGCAAGCAACAGGGAGCCCACAGATACGCAGTATTTT; cdr3_aa: CSAASNREPTDTQYF
clone_size: many; j_call: TRBJ2-5; v_call: TRBV12-3/TRBV12-4; d_call: .; cdr3_nt: TGTGCCAGCAGTTTCGGCAAAGAGACCCAGTACTTC; cdr3_aa: CASSFGKETQYF
clone_size: once; j_call: TRBJ1-1; v_call: TRBV2; d_call: .; cdr3_nt: TGTGCCAGCAGTGTGATAGGGCGATTGAACACTGAAGCTTTCTTT; cdr3_aa: CASSVIGRLNTEAFF
clone_size: many; j_call: TRBJ1-1; v_call: TRBV7-9; d_call: .; cdr3_nt: TGTGCCAGCAGCCCTGGGGCAGGCACTGAAGCTTTCTTT; cdr3_aa: CASSPGAGTEAFF
clone_size: few; j_call: TRBJ2-1; v_call: TRBV5-4; d_call: .; cdr3_nt: TGTGCCAGCAGCTCTCCGGGAAGCCAGGGGTGGGACAATGAGCAGTTCTTC; cdr3_aa: CASSSPGSQGWDNEQFF
clone_size: .; j_call: TRBJ1-1; v_call: TRBV2; d_call: .; cdr3_nt: TGTGCCAGCAGGGTCAAGAGAGGGGCCTACACTGAAGCTTTCTTT; cdr3_aa: CASRVKRGAYTEAFF
clone_size: once; j_call: TRBJ1-1; v_call: TRBV18; d_call: .; cdr3_nt: TGTGCCAGCTCACCACAGGGTTCCGACACTGAAGCTTTCTTT; cdr3_aa: CASSPQGSDTEAFF
clone_size: many; j_call: TRBJ1-1; v_call: TRBV29-1; d_call: TRBD1; cdr3_nt: TGCAGCGTGGGGGGACAGTACACTGAAGCTTTCTTT; cdr3_aa: CSVGGQYTEAFF
clone_size: few; j_call: TRBJ2-4; v_call: TRBV12-3/TRBV12-4; d_call: TRBD2; cdr3_nt: TGTGCCAGCAGTAGCGGGGGGGAAAACATTCAGTACTTC; cdr3_aa: CASSSGGENIQYF
clone_size: .; j_call: TRBJ1-1; v_call: TRBV11-2; d_call: TRBD1; cdr3_nt: TGTGCCAGCAGCTTAGGTCGCGGGACAGGGGAAGGAGCTGAAGCTTTCTTT; cdr3_aa: CASSLGRGTGEGAEAFF
clone_size: few; j_call: TRBJ1-5; v_call: TRBV18; d_call: .; cdr3_nt: TGTGCCAGCTCACCACGCGGGGACTGGGGCAATCAGCCCCAGCATTTT; cdr3_aa: CASSPRGDWGNQPQHF
clone_size: many; j_call: TRBJ2-7; v_call: TRBV7-3; d_call: .; cdr3_nt: TGCGCCAGCAGCCCCGGAGGGGGCTCCTACGAGCAGTACTTC; cdr3_aa: CASSPGGGSYEQYF
clone_size: .; j_call: TRBJ2-5; v_call: TRBV24-1; d_call: TRBD2; cdr3_nt: TGTGCCACCTCCACTAGCGGGGGAGGAGAGACCCAGTACTTC; cdr3_aa: CATSTSGGGETQYF
clone_size: .; j_call: TRBJ1-4; v_call: TRBV6-1; d_call: .; cdr3_nt: TGTGCCAGCAGAGGGACTTATAATGAAAAACTGTTTTTT; cdr3_aa: CASRGTYNEKLFF
clone_size: many; j_call: TRBJ2-7; v_call: TRBV6-1; d_call: .; cdr3_nt: TGTGCCAGCAGTGAAGCGGAGACAGGTTACTACGAGCAGTACTTC; cdr3_aa: CASSEAETGYYEQYF
clone_size: .; j_call: TRBJ1-4; v_call: TRBV14; d_call: TRBD1; cdr3_nt: TGTGCCAGCAGCCAAGTACAGGGGGCGGCGGAACTGTTTTTT; cdr3_aa: CASSQVQGAAELFF
clone_size: many; j_call: TRBJ1-2; v_call: TRBV5-5; d_call: TRBD1; cdr3_nt: TGTGCCAGCAGCTTGGGACAGGGGGCTTATGGCTACACCTTC; cdr3_aa: CASSLGQGAYGYTF
clone_size: few; j_call: TRBJ1-5; v_call: TRBV7-8; d_call: .; cdr3_nt: TGTGCCAGCAGCTTAGCCAGGGTACCTAATCAGCCCCAGCATTTT; cdr3_aa: CASSLARVPNQPQHF
clone_size: .; j_call: TRBJ2-6; v_call: TRBV24-1; d_call: .; cdr3_nt: TGTGCCACCAGTGATTTTCGGGGATCTGGGGCCAACGTCCTGACTTTC; cdr3_aa: CATSDFRGSGANVLTF
clone_size: few; j_call: TRBJ2-7; v_call: TRBV7-2; d_call: .; cdr3_nt: TGTGCCAGCAGCCGTGGGCCTAACGTGGGGTTCGAGCAGTACTTC; cdr3_aa: CASSRGPNVGFEQYF
clone_size: .; j_call: TRBJ1-2; v_call: TRBV4-2; d_call: .; cdr3_nt: TGTGCCAGCAGCCAGGACAATCGGCCAGATTATGGCTACACCTTC; cdr3_aa: CASSQDNRPDYGYTF
clone_size: many; j_call: TRBJ1-5; v_call: TRBV7-2; d_call: TRBD1; cdr3_nt: TGTGCCAGCAGCGCCATCGTCGGGACAGCAAATCAGCCCCAGCATTTT; cdr3_aa: CASSAIVGTANQPQHF
clone_size: few; j_call: TRBJ1-5; v_call: TRBV29-1; d_call: .; cdr3_nt: TGCAGCGTTGGGGACGGGGTTTTGGGCAATCAGCCCCAGCATTTT; cdr3_aa: CSVGDGVLGNQPQHF
clone_size: many; j_call: TRBJ1-2; v_call: TRBV7-9; d_call: .; cdr3_nt: TGTGCCAGCAGTTCGAAAAAACAGGAGAACTATGGCTACACCTTC; cdr3_aa: CASSSKKQENYGYTF
clone_size: .; j_call: TRBJ2-1; v_call: TRBV10-3; d_call: TRBD2; cdr3_nt: TGTGCCATCAGTGAGTCGTCCGGGACTAGCGGTAATGAGCAGTTCTTC; cdr3_aa: CAISESSGTSGNEQFF
clone_size: many; j_call: TRBJ2-5; v_call: TRBV15; d_call: .; cdr3_nt: TGTGCCACCAGCAGAGATCGATTTTTGGCCCAGTACTTC; cdr3_aa: CATSRDRFLAQYF
clone_size: .; j_call: TRBJ1-1; v_call: TRBV5-1; d_call: .; cdr3_nt: TGCGCCAGCGCGAGAACACAGAACACTGAAGCTTTCTTT; cdr3_aa: CASARTQNTEAFF
clone_size: many; j_call: TRBJ1-6; v_call: TRBV7-2; d_call: .; cdr3_nt: TGTGCCAGCAGCACAACTACGGGGGTTTCACCCCTCCACTTT; cdr3_aa: CASSTTTGVSPLHF
clone_size: .; j_call: TRBJ2-3; v_call: TRBV24-1; d_call: TRBD1; cdr3_nt: TGTGCCACCAGTGAGGGCGGGACAGGGACAGATACGCAGTATTTT; cdr3_aa: CATSEGGTGTDTQYF
clone_size: .; j_call: TRBJ1-1; v_call: TRBV11-1; d_call: .; cdr3_nt: TGTGCCGGCAGCTTTCAGGCGGATTGGGTTGGGAACACTGAAGCTTTCTTT; cdr3_aa: CAGSFQADWVGNTEAFF
clone_size: many; j_call: TRBJ1-6; v_call: TRBV4-1; d_call: .; cdr3_nt: TGCGCCAGCAGCCAAACGCGGTCCCTAGGGTCACCCCTCCACTTT; cdr3_aa: CASSQTRSLGSPLHF
clone_size: few; j_call: TRBJ1-5; v_call: TRBV20-1; d_call: .; cdr3_nt: TGCAGTGCTAGAGAGGGCCAGGCACATCAGCCCCAGCATTTT; cdr3_aa: CSAREGQAHQPQHF
clone_size: many; j_call: TRBJ1-2; v_call: TRBV25-1; d_call: TRBD1; cdr3_nt: TGTGCCAGCAGTGAATTTGAGGGGGCAAAGGACCCGATTAGGCTTTATGGCTACACCTTC; cdr3_aa: CASSEFEGAKDPIRLYGYTF
clone_size: .; j_call: TRBJ2-1; v_call: TRBV2; d_call: .; cdr3_nt: TGTGCCAGCAGCCAAGTTCCTAGTTCGCCGTTCTTC; cdr3_aa: CASSQVPSSPFF
clone_size: many; j_call: TRBJ2-5; v_call: TRBV5-8; d_call: .; cdr3_nt: TGTGCCAGCAGCTTGGGGCGGGAACAAGAGACCCAGTACTTC; cdr3_aa: CASSLGREQETQYF